The T cell receptor (beta chain) under discussion was sequenced for a study of blood T cell repertoires in COVID-19. As for the study in general: Acute and convalescent COVID-19 samples came from the United States, Italy and Spain. Sources were T cells, B-cell-depleted T cells, or PBMCs; the material itself was cDNA or gDNA.

The CDR3 contains 12 residues. V gave up 5 bases and J gave up 8 bases; unmatched junction bases: 5. Under the authors' procedure: Counts of nucleated cells, estimated from reference gene primer amplification, were obtained. This table comes from immunoSEQ multiplex PCR, and its TCRdb copy is limited to in-frame clones, with some not included. That table furnishes V, J and clone size, whereas the DNA furnished D and trimming. Of a few hundred thousand clones listed, around 86% are singletons. This chain joins TRBV12-3 or TRBV12-4 and TRBJ1-2; 7 bases align to TRBD1. Sample: peripheral blood. The receptor was isolated from a woman in her twenties or thirties who had recovered from COVID-19. The chain's CDR3 is CASSTYRGGYTF. In DNA form, the CDR3 reads TGTGCCAGCAGTACCTACAGGGGCGGCTACACCTTC.